This T cell receptor beta chain was sequenced during a study of OX40 agonist ivuxolimab in advanced cancers. In the study overall: Males comprised 70% to 90% of the group, whose mean age was about 61 years (range 23 to 79).

With regard to this clone: Its cognate antigen is unknown.

Study-wide results and limits: At doses 0.1 to 3.0 mg/kg, CD4+ and CD8+ clones expanded. Expanded clones were, on average, more numerous in CD8+ T cells than in CD4+.

The junction had 14 bases not matched to a gene; V was cut back by 0 bases and J by 5 bases. The CDR3 runs to 18 residues. Germline V gene lookup returns CDR1 GTSNPN and CDR2 SVGIG (reference sequence). The repertoire was sequenced with immunoSEQ multiplex PCR; TCRdb's copy has only in-frame clones and lacks some. The sample has approximately 58,000 clones; about 85% are singletons. J is TRBJ2-2 and V is TRBV30, with 8 bases matching TRBD2. The receptor comes from an adult with an advanced solid tumor such as melanoma, head and neck, liver or kidney cancer. The source was CD4+ or CD8+ T cells sorted from blood, collected in a trial of the OX40 agonist ivuxolimab. The CDR3 DNA sequence: TGTGCCTGGAGTGTATGGGTTGGGGGGACTAGGGCGACCGGGGAGCTGTTTTTT. Translating gives CAWSVWVGGTRATGELFF.